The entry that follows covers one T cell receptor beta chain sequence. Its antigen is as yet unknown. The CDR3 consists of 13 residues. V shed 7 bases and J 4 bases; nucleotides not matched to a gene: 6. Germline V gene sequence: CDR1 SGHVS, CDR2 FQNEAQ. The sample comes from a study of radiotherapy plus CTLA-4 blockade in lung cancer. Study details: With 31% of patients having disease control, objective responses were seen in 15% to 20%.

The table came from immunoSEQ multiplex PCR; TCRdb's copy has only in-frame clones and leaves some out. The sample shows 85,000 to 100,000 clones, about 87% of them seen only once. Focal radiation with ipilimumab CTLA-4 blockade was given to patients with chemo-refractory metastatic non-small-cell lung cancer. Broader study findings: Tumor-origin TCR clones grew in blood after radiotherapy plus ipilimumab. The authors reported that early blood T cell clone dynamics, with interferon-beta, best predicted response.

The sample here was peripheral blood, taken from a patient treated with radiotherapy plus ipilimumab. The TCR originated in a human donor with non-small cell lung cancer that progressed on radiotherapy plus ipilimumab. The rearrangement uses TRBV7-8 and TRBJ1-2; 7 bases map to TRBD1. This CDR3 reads CASTHTGAYGYTF. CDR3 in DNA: TGTGCCAGCACCCACACAGGGGCCTATGGCTACACCTTC. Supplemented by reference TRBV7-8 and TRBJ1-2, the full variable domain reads GAGVSQSPRYKVAKRGQDVALRCDPISGHVSLFWYQQALGQGPEFLTYFQNEAQLDKSGLPSDRFFAERPEGSVSTLKIQRTQQEDSAVYLCASTHTGAYGYTFGSGTRLTVV.